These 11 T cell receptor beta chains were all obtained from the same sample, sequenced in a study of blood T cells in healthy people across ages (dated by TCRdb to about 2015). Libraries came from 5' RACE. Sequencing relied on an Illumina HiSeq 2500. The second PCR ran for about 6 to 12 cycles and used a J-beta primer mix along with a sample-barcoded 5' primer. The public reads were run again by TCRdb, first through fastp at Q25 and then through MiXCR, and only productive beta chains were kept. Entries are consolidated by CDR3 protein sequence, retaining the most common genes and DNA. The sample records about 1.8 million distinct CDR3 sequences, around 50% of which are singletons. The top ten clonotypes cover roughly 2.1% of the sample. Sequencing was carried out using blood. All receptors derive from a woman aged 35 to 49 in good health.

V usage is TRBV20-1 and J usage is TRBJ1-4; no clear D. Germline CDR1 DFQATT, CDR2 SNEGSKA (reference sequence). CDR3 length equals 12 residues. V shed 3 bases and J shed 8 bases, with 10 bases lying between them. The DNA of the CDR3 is TGCAGTGCTAGGGGCGCGGGCGAAAAACTGTTTTTT. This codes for CSARGAGEKLFF.

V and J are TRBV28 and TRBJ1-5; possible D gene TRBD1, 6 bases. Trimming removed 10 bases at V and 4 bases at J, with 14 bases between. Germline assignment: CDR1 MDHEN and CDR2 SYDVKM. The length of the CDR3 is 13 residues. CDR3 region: CATQGWGNQPQHF. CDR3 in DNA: TGTGCCACTCAGGGGTGGGGAAATCAGCCCCAGCATTTT.

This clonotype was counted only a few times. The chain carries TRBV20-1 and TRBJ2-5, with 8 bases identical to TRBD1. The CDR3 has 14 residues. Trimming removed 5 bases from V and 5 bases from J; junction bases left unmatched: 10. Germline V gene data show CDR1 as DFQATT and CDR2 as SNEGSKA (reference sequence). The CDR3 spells CSAFDRGVQETQYF. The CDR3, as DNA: TGCAGTGCTTTCGACAGGGGAGTTCAGGAGACCCAGTACTTC.

CDR3 nucleotide sequence: TGTGCCAGCAGTCCGGACAGGGGCCTTAGCTCCTACGAGCAGTACTTC. This sequence encodes CASSPDRGLSSYEQYF. The chain uses TRBV6-5 and TRBJ2-7, with TRBD1 matching over 9 bases. This CDR3 spans 16 amino acids. With V trimmed by 5 bases and J by 0 bases, 8 bases remained unmatched. The germline CDR1 and CDR2 sequences are MNHEY and SVGAGI.

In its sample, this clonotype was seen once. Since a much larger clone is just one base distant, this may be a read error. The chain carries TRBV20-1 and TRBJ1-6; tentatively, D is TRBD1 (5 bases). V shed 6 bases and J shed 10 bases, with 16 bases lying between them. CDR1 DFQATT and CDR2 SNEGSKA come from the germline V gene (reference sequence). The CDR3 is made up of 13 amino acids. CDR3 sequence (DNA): TGCAGTGCCCGGGACGGGGAGGTATCACCCCTCCACTTT. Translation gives CSARDGEVSPLHF.

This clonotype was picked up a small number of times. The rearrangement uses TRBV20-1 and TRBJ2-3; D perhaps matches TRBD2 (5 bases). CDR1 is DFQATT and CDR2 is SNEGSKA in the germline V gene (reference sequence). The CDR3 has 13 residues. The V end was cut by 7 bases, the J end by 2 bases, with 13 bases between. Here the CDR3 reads CSVPDSFTDTQYF. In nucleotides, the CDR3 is TGCAGTGTCCCGGACTCCTTCACAGATACGCAGTATTTT.

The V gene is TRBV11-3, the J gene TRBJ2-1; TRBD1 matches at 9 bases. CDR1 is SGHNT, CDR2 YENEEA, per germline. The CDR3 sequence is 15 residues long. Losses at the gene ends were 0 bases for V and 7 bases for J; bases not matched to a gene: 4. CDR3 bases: TGTGCCAGCAGCTTAGAGACAGGGGGAGGGAATGAGCAGTTCTTC. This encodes CASSLETGGGNEQFF.

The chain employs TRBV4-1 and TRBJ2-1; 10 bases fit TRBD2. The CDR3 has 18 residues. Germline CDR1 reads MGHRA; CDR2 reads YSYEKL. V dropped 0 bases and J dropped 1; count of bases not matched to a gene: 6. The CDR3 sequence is CASSQESGGASSYNEQFF. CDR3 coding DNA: TGCGCCAGCAGCCAAGAAAGCGGGGGGGCCTCTTCCTACAATGAGCAGTTCTTC.

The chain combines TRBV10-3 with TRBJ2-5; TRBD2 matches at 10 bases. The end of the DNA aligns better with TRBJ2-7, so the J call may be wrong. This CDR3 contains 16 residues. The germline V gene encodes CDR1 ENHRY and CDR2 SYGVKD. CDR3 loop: CAIREALASGGREQYF. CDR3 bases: TGTGCCATCAGGGAGGCTCTGGCTAGCGGGGGACGCGAGCAGTACTTC.

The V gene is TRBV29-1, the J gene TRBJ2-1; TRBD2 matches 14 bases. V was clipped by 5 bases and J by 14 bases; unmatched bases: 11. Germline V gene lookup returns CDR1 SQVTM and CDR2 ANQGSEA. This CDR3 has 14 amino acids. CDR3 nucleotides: TGCAGCGTTAGGACTAGCGGGGGGCTAGCAGGAGAGTTCTTC. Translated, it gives CSVRTSGGLAGEFF.

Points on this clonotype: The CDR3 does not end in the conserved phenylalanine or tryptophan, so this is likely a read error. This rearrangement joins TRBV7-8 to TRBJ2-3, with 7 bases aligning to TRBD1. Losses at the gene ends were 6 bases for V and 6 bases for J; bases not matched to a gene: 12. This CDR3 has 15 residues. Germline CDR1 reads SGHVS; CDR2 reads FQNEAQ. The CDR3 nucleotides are TGTGCCAGCAGTCGGTACAGGGGAGCGACTGATACGCAGTATCTT. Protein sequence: CASSRYRGATDTQYL.